The rows below give T cell receptor beta chains drawn from one sample of a study of T cell responses to AZD1222 COVID-19 vaccine. TCRdb's copy holds only in-frame clones and misses some; the assay was immunoSEQ multiplex PCR. In the table there are some 66,000 clones, 80% to 90% of which are singletons. This sample comprised peripheral blood, obtained 28 days after the second AZD1222 dose. All receptors derive from an adult who received the AZD1222 COVID-19 vaccine. Each CDR3 is given with its conserved first and last residue. Each record gives: D gene, J gene, V gene, clone size, CDR3 protein, CDR3 DNA. D genes are given only for firm matches. Expanded clones get a size class; other rows say once, few or many, or leave the size out.

>NA|TRBJ1-5|TRBV6-7|NA
CASRVSNQPQHF
TGTGCCAGTAGGGTTAGCAATCAGCCCCAGCATTTT
>NA|TRBJ2-1|TRBV6-1|NA
CASSESHGDNEQFF
TGTGCCAGCAGTGAATCCCACGGAGACAATGAGCAGTTCTTC
>NA|TRBJ2-7|TRBV7-2|once
CASSPRDTTYEQYF
TGTGCCAGCAGCCCAAGGGACACCACCTACGAGCAGTACTTC
>TRBD2|TRBJ2-1|TRBV29-1|NA
CSVETSVGEQFF
TGCAGCGTCGAAACTAGCGTGGGTGAGCAGTTCTTC
>NA|TRBJ2-7|TRBV6-5|NA
CASSYGDGAYEQYF
TGTGCCAGCAGTTACGGGGACGGAGCCTACGAGCAGTACTTC
>NA|TRBJ1-2|TRBV6-1|NA
CASSDPSYGYTF
TGTGCCAGCAGTGATCCAAGCTATGGCTACACCTTC
>NA|TRBJ2-3|TRBV19|NA
CASSIGLVSPQYF
TGTGCCAGTAGTATAGGACTAGTTAGTCCGCAGTATTTT
>TRBD2|TRBJ2-1|TRBV7-9|NA
CASSPASGTRRYVEQFF
TGTGCCAGCAGCCCCGCTAGCGGGACCCGCCGCTATGTTGAGCAGTTCTTC
>NA|TRBJ1-6|TRBV7-2|once
CASSLGTGGDSPLHF
TGTGCCAGCAGCTTAGGGACGGGAGGGGATTCACCCCTCCACTTT
>NA|TRBJ1-1|TRBV5-1|NA
CASSRQENTEAFF
TGCGCCAGCAGCCGACAGGAGAACACTGAAGCTTTCTTT
>TRBD2|TRBJ2-1|TRBV18|NA
CASSVTSDYNEQFF
TGTGCCAGCTCGGTGACTAGCGATTACAATGAGCAGTTCTTC
>NA|TRBJ1-5|TRBV6-2/TRBV6-3|NA
CASSGPGIRELQPQHF
TGTGCCAGCAGTGGTCCCGGGATCCGGGAGCTTCAGCCCCAGCATTTT
>NA|TRBJ2-6|TRBV12-3/TRBV12-4|NA
CANRGTGANVLTF
TGTGCCAATCGGGGAACAGGAGCCAACGTCCTGACTTTC
>NA|TRBJ1-1|TRBV9|once
CASSVEGRGGPEAFF
TGTGCCAGCAGCGTAGAAGGCAGGGGTGGGCCTGAAGCTTTCTTT
>NA|TRBJ2-7|TRBV5-1|NA
CASKLGGSYEQYF
TGCGCCAGCAAGCTGGGGGGTTCCTACGAGCAGTACTTC
>NA|TRBJ2-2|TRBV19|NA
CASSIWAPGRAGELFF
TGTGCCAGTAGTATCTGGGCGCCAGGTAGGGCCGGGGAGCTGTTTTTT
>TRBD1|TRBJ2-3|TRBV5-5|NA
CASSLVLRGGAGDTQYF
TGTGCCAGCAGCTTGGTCCTTAGAGGGGGCGCAGGAGATACGCAGTATTTT
>TRBD1|TRBJ1-2|TRBV5-1|NA
CASSPQGADYGYTF
TGCGCCAGCAGCCCACAGGGGGCAGACTATGGCTACACCTTC
>NA|TRBJ1-1|TRBV27|NA
CASSSRGGPYEAFF
TGTGCCAGCAGTTCCAGGGGTGGTCCGTATGAAGCTTTCTTT
>NA|TRBJ1-6|TRBV27|NA
CASSPTGFNSPLHF
TGTGCCAGCAGTCCTACAGGGTTTAATTCACCCCTCCACTTT
>NA|TRBJ1-4|TRBV10-3|NA
CAITKDKDEKLFF
TGTGCCATCACCAAGGATAAGGATGAAAAACTGTTTTTT
>TRBD2|TRBJ2-7|TRBV27|NA
CASSSRLAAIYEQYF
TGTGCCAGCAGTTCGAGACTAGCGGCAATCTACGAGCAGTACTTC
>NA|TRBJ2-5|TRBV29-1|NA
CSGTGDSPETQYF
TGCAGCGGTACAGGGGACTCCCCGGAGACCCAGTACTTC
>NA|TRBJ2-2|TRBV7-8|NA
CASSPRGGELFF
TGTGCCAGCAGTCCACGGGGCGGGGAGCTATTTTTT
>NA|TRBJ2-7|TRBV9|NA
CASSVGLLYEQYF
TGTGCCAGCAGCGTTGGGTTACTCTACGAGCAGTACTTC
>NA|TRBJ1-1|TRBV6-9|NA
CATNQGNTEAFF
TGTGCCACCAACCAGGGGAACACTGAAGCTTTCTTT
>NA|TRBJ1-4|TRBV29-1|few
CSVGGAGSEKLFF
TGCAGCGTCGGGGGGGCAGGGAGTGAAAAACTGTTTTTT
>NA|TRBJ2-7|TRBV10-3|NA
CAISEEGGTFYEQYF
TGTGCCATCAGTGAGGAGGGCGGGACCTTCTACGAGCAGTACTTC
>TRBD1|TRBJ1-5|TRBV7-2|NA
CASSPGQGSQPQHF
TGTGCCAGCAGCCCCGGACAGGGGAGTCAGCCCCAGCATTTT
>NA|TRBJ1-2|TRBV12-3/TRBV12-4|NA
CASTPRNGYGYTF
TGTGCCAGCACTCCCCGGAATGGGTATGGCTACACCTTC
>NA|TRBJ2-7|TRBV5-1|NA
CASSSLGEAYEQYF
TGCGCCAGCAGCTCGTTAGGGGAGGCGTACGAGCAGTACTTC
>NA|TRBJ2-1|TRBV11-3|NA
CASSLSRGVGEQFF
TGTGCCAGCAGCTTGAGTAGAGGGGTCGGAGAGCAGTTCTTC
>TRBD1|TRBJ2-2|TRBV27|NA
CASSSGQGSTGELFF
TGTGCCAGCAGTTCGGGACAGGGGAGCACCGGGGAGCTGTTTTTT
>TRBD2|TRBJ2-3|TRBV18|NA
CASSPGLAGGRSDTQYF
TGTGCCAGCTCACCAGGATTAGCGGGAGGTAGATCAGATACGCAGTATTTT
>NA|TRBJ2-7|TRBV2|once
CACHPNLSSYEQYF
TGTGCCTGTCACCCTAACCTTAGCTCCTACGAGCAGTACTTC
>NA|TRBJ1-4|TRBV2|NA
CASSDSGVLNNEKLFF
TGTGCCAGCAGTGATTCGGGAGTACTTAATAATGAAAAACTGTTTTTT
>NA|TRBJ2-5|TRBV21-1|once
CASGRSTQYF
TGTGCCAGCGGACGTAGTACCCAGTACTTC
>NA|TRBJ2-2|TRBV7-2|NA
CASSLGSGNGELFF
TGTGCCAGCAGCTTAGGATCGGGGAACGGGGAGCTGTTTTTT
>TRBD1|TRBJ2-2|TRBV19|NA
CASSRDRGLGTGELFF
TGTGCCAGTAGTCGAGACAGGGGGCTAGGGACCGGGGAGCTGTTTTTT
>TRBD2|TRBJ2-7|TRBV5-4|NA
CASGGGLAGAYEQYF
TGTGCCAGCGGTGGAGGACTAGCGGGGGCCTACGAGCAGTACTTC
>NA|TRBJ2-7|TRBV3-1/TRBV3-2|NA
CASSPHRAYEQYF
TGTGCCAGCAGCCCCCATAGGGCGTACGAGCAGTACTTC
>NA|TRBJ1-3|TRBV7-9|once
CASSLSQSSGNTIYF
TGTGCCAGCAGCTTATCGCAGAGCTCTGGAAACACCATATATTTT
>TRBD1|TRBJ1-1|TRBV29-1|NA
CSVVRRGPRTEAFF
TGCAGCGTTGTAAGGAGGGGGCCGAGGACTGAAGCTTTCTTT
>NA|TRBJ1-4|TRBV7-2|NA
CASSLLTNEKLFF
TGTGCCAGCAGCTTGTTAACTAATGAAAAACTGTTTTTT
>NA|TRBJ2-5|TRBV11-1|NA
CASLWGPGETQYF
TGTGCCAGCCTCTGGGGGCCGGGAGAGACCCAGTACTTC
>NA|TRBJ1-4|TRBV7-2|NA
CASRRGEKLFF
TGTGCCAGCAGAAGGGGTGAAAAACTGTTTTTT
>NA|TRBJ2-5|TRBV11-3|medium-sized
CASSRQGSRETQYF
TGTGCCAGCAGCCGGCAGGGGTCTCGGGAGACCCAGTACTTC
>TRBD1|TRBJ1-2|TRBV12-5|NA
CASGSTGTNYGYTF
TGTGCTAGTGGTTCGACAGGGACGAACTATGGCTACACCTTC
>TRBD1|TRBJ1-1|TRBV3-1/TRBV3-2|NA
CASSRNGQGGTEAFF
TGTGCCAGCAGCCGGAATGGACAGGGGGGAACTGAAGCTTTCTTT
>TRBD2|TRBJ2-7|TRBV11-3|once
CASSPTSGGTYEQYF
TGTGCCAGCAGCCCGACTAGCGGGGGGACCTACGAGCAGTACTTC
>TRBD1|TRBJ2-3|TRBV5-4|NA
CASSWDRTGGNTDTQYF
TGTGCCAGCAGCTGGGATCGGACAGGAGGAAACACAGATACGCAGTATTTT